The entry below gives a single TCR beta chain sequence along with its context. The source of the sample is a study of shared clonotypes between healthy human individuals. Profiling relied on immunoSEQ multiplex PCR, and the TCRdb table lists in-frame clones only, not all of them. The sample has hundreds of thousands of clones, over 65% seen once. This CDR3 spans 14 amino acids. Germline V gene data show CDR1 as SGHRS and CDR2 as YFSETQ. The V and J ends lost 0 bases and 2 bases respectively, with 7 bases between them. The chain employs TRBV5-1 and TRBJ2-3; D gene ambiguous. Material: memory CD4+ T cells sorted from blood. Subset denoted: CD45RA-negative fraction. This receptor was taken from a man aged 25 to 45 in good health. Written as DNA, the CDR3 is TGCGCCAGCAGCTTGGACAGCTACACAGATACGCAGTATTTT. This translates into CASSLDSYTDTQYF.